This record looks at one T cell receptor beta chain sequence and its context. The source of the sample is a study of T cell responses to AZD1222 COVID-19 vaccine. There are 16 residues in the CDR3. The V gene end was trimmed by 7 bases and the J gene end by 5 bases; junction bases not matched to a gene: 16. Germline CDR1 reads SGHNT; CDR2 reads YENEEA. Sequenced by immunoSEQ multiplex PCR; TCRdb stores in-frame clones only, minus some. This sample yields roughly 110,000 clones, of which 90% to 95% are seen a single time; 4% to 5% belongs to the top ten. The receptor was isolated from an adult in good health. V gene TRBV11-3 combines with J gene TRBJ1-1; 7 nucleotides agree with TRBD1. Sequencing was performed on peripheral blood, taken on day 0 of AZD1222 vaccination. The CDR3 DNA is TGTGCCAGCAAGGACCGGGGATATCCCAGGGGGACTGAAGCTTTCTTT. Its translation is CASKDRGYPRGTEAFF.